Sequencing of this T cell receptor beta chain was carried out in a study of cytomegalovirus exposure and HLA in healthy donors. Germline CDR1 is SGDLS and CDR2 is YYNGEE. The germline V and J ends were trimmed by 0 bases and 2 bases, with 12 bases remaining between them. The CDR3 has 15 amino acids. Profiled with immunoSEQ multiplex PCR; TCRdb holds only in-frame clones, not every one. The sample shows about 50,000 clones, approximately 94% of them seen only once. This chain connects TRBV9 to TRBJ2-7; unclear D gene. Sequencing used PBMCs. The TCR originated in a man younger than 35 in good health and CMV-seronegative. In nucleotides, the CDR3 is TGTGCCAGCAGCGTAGCACCAGTTACCACCTACGAGCAGTACTTC. Its translation is CASSVAPVTTYEQYF.